This T cell receptor (beta chain) was observed in a study of T cells expressing NK-cell markers. Findings of the study overall: Among a few donors, these clonotypes also ranked first in the CD3+CD56-NKG2C+ fraction.

Germline assignment: CDR1 SGHNT and CDR2 YYREEE (reference sequence). The CDR3 is 14 amino acids. As concerns this clonotype: Its antigen is not known.

TCR beta cDNA was generated via 5'RACE template switching incorporating UMIs. TCRdb reprocessed the 5' RACE reads; each CDR3 protein has one entry and no DNA is given. Its listing shows about 460,000 distinct CDR3 sequences. Sequences were obtained from blood T cells: a sorted CD56 or NKG2C T cell subset, CD4+ or CD8+ T cells, or bulk PBMC T cells (not recorded which). V and J are TRBV5-4 and TRBJ2-5. The TCR comes from a woman aged 45-59 years in good health. CDR3 sequence: CASSLVDLGETQYF.